This TCR beta chain stems from a study of blood T cells in healthy people across ages. Study-level results: Among long-lived donors, naive CD4+ cells were more numerous and diversity higher than in aged donors.

A second PCR, run for 7 to 11 cycles, used a sample-barcoded 5' primer plus a J-beta primer mix. TCRdb passed the 5' RACE reads through MiXCR, listing each CDR3 protein once. The repertoire consists of hundreds of thousands of distinct CDR3 sequences, with roughly 21% occurring once and the leading ten covering approximately 3.6%. This clonotype came up a few times. Its target is not known. The source is a man in his 70s in good health. Sequencing was carried out using blood.

The CDR3 bases are TGTGCCAGCAGTTACTCGACGGGCTCTGCTGGTGTTCATACGCAGTATTTT. Translation: CASSYSTGSAGVHTQYF. This sequence joins TRBV6-5 and TRBJ2-3; D uncertain. From germline, CDR1 is MNHEY and CDR2 SVGAGI. This CDR3 is built from 17 residues. Between the trimmed V and J ends, which lost 0 bases and 7 bases, there was a span of 20 bases.